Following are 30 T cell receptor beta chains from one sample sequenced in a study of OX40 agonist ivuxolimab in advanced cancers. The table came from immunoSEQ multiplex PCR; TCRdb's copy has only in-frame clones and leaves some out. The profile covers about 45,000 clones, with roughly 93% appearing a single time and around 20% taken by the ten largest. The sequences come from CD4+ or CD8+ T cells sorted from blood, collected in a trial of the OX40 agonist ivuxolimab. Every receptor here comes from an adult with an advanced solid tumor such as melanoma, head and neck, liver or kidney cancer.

CDR3 sequence: CASSIQGSGGEKLFF. Written as DNA, the CDR3 is TGTGCCAGCAGCATCCAGGGTTCGGGCGGTGAAAAACTGTTTTTT. This chain connects TRBV5-4 to TRBJ1-4, with D perhaps TRBD1 (5 bases). CDR1 is SGHNT and CDR2 is YYREEE in the germline V gene (reference sequence). V shed 4 bases and J shed 7 bases, with 17 bases lying between them. CDR3 length equals 15 residues.

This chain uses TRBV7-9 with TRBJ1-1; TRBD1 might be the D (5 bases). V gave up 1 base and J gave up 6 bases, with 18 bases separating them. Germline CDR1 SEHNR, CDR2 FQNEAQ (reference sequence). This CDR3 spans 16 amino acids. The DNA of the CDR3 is TGTGCCAGCAGCTTAGGGGGCAGGGCAGTAACCGCTGAAGCTTTCTTT. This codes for CASSLGGRAVTAEAFF.

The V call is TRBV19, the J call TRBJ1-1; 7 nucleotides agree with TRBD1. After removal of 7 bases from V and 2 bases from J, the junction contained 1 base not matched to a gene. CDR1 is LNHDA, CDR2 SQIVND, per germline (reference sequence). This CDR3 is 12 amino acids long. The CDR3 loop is CASNRGNTEAFF. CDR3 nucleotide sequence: TGTGCCAGTAACAGGGGTAACACTGAAGCTTTCTTT. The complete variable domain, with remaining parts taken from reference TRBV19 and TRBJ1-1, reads DGGITQSPKYLFRKEGQNVTLSCEQNLNHDAMYWYRQDPGQGLRLIYYSQIVNDFQKGDIAEGYSVSREKKESFPLTVTSAQKNPTAFYLCASNRGNTEAFFGQGTRLTVV.

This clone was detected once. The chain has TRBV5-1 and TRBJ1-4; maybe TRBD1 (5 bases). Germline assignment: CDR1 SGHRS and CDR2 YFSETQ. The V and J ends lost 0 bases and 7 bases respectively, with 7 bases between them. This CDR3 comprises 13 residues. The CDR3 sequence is CASSLEGSEKLFF. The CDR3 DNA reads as TGCGCCAGCAGCTTGGAGGGGAGTGAAAAACTGTTTTTT.

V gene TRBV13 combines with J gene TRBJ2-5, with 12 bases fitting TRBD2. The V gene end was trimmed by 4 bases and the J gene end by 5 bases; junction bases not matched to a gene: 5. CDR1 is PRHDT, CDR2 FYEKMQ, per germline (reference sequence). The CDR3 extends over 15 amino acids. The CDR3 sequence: CASSSGTSGLETQYF. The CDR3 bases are TGTGCCAGCAGCTCAGGGACTAGCGGGTTGGAGACCCAGTACTTC.

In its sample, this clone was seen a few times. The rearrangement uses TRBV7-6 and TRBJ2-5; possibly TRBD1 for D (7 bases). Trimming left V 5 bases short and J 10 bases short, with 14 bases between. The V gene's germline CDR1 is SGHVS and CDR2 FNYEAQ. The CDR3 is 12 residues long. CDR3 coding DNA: TGTGCCAGCAGCCCAGGGGGGACCTACCAGTACTTC. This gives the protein CASSPGGTYQYF. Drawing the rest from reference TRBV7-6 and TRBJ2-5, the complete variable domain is GAGVSQSPRYKVTKRGQDVALRCDPISGHVSLYWYRQALGQGPEFLTYFNYEAQQDKSGLPNDRFSAERPEGSISTLTIQRTEQRDSAMYRCASSPGGTYQYFGPGTRLLVL.

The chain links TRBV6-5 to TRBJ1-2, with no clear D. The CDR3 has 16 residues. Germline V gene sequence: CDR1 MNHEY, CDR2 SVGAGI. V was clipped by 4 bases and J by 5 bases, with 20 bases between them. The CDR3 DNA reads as TGTGCCAGCAGTTCCTTCCGGGAGCCGAACCCGTATGGCTACACCTTC. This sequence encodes CASSSFREPNPYGYTF.

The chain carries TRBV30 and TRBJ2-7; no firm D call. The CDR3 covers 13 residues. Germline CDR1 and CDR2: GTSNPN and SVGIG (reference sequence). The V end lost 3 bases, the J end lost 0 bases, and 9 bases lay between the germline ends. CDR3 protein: CAWSDRNSYEQYF. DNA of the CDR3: TGTGCCTGGAGCGATCGAAACTCCTACGAGCAGTACTTC. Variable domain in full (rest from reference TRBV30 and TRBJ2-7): SQTIHQWPATLVQPVGSPLSLECTVEGTSNPNLYWYRQAAGRGLQLLFYSVGIGQISSEVPQNLSASRPQDRQFILSSKKLLLSDSGFYLCAWSDRNSYEQYFGPGTRLTVT.

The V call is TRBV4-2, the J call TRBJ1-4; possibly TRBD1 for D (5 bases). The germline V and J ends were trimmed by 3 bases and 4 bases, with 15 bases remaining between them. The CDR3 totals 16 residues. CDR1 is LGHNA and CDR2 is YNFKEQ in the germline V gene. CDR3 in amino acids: CASSQMGRRNNEKLFF. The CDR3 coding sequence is TGTGCCAGCAGCCAGATGGGGCGGAGAAATAATGAAAAACTGTTTTTT.

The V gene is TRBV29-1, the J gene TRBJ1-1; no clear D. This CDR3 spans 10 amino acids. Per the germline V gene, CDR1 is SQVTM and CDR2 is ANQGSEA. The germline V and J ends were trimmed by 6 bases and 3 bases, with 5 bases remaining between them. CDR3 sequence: CSVKDTEAFF. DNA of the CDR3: TGCAGCGTCAAGGACACTGAAGCTTTCTTT.

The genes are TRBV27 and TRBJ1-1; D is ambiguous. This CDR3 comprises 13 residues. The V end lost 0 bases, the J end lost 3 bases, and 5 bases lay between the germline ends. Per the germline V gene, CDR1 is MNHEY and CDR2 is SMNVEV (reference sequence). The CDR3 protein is CASSLSQYTEAFF. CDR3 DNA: TGTGCCAGCAGTTTATCACAGTACACTGAAGCTTTCTTT.

CDR3 protein: CAWSEADGSYEQYF. The CDR3 nucleotides are TGTGCCTGGAGTGAAGCGGACGGGTCCTACGAGCAGTACTTC. The gene calls are TRBV30 and TRBJ2-7, with a weak D call TRBD2 (5 bases). Looked up from germline, CDR1 is GTSNPN and CDR2 is SVGIG (reference sequence). Between the trimmed V and J ends, which lost 1 base and 1 base, there was a span of 11 bases. The CDR3 sequence is 14 residues long.

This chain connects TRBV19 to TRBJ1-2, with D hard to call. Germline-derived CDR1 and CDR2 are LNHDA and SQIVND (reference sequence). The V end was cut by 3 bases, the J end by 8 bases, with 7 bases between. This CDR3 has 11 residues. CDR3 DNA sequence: TGTGCCAGTAGTATTGGGGTCGGCTACACCTTC. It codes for CASSIGVGYTF.

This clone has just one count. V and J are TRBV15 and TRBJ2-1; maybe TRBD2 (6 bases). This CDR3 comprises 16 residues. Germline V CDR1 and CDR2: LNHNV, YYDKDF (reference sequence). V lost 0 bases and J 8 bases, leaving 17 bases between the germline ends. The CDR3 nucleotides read TGTGCCACCAGCAGAGAGGGGGGAATCGGTTTTGATGAGCAGTTCTTC. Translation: CATSREGGIGFDEQFF.

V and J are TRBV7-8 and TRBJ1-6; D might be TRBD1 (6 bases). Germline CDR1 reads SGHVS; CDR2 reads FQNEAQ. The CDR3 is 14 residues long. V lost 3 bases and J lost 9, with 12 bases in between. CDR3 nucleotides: TGTGCCAGCAGCTTGATTGGGGGCCCTTCACCCCTCCACTTT. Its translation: CASSLIGGPSPLHF.

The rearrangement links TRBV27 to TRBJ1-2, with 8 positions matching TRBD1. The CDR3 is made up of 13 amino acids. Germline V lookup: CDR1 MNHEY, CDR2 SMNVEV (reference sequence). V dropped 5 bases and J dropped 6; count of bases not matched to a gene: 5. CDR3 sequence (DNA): TGTGCCAGCAGTGCCCACAGGGGGGATGGCTACACCTTC. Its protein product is CASSAHRGDGYTF.

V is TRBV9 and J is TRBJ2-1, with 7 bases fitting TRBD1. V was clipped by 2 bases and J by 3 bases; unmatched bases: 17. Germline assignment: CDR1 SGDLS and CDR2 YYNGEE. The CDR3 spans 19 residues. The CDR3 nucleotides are TGTGCCAGCAGCGTCCGGGACAGACTAATTCCAAACCTCTACAATGAGCAGTTCTTC. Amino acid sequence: CASSVRDRLIPNLYNEQFF. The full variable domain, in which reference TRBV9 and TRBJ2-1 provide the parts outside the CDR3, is DSGVTQTPKHLITATGQRVTLRCSPRSGDLSVYWYQQSLDQGLQFLIQYYNGEERAKGNILERFSAQQFPDLHSELNLSSLELGDSALYFCASSVRDRLIPNLYNEQFFGPGTRLTVL.

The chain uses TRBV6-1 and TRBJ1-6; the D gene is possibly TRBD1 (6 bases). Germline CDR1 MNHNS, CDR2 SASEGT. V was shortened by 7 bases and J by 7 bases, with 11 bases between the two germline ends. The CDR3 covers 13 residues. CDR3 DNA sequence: TGTGCCAGCAAGACAGGAGTGAATTCACCCCTCCACTTT. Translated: CASKTGVNSPLHF.

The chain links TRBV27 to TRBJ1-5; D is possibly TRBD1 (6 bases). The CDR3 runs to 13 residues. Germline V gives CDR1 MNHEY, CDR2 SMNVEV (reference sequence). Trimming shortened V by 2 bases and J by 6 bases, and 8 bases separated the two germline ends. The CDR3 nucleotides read TGTGCCAGCAGTTTAGAGGGGGTTCAGCCCCAGCATTTT. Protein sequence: CASSLEGVQPQHF.

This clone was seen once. The CDR3 here is CASAPPGGESYEQYF. The CDR3 nucleotides are TGTGCCAGCGCCCCACCGGGCGGTGAGTCCTACGAGCAGTACTTC. V gene TRBV21-1 combines with J gene TRBJ2-7. TRBV21-1 is noted as a pseudogene. The CDR3 length is 15 residues.

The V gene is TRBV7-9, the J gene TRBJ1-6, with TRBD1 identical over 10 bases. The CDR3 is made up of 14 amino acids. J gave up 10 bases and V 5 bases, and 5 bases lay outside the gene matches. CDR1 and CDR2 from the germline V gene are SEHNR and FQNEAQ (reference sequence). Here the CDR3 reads CASSADRGLSPLHF. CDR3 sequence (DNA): TGTGCCAGCAGCGCGGACAGGGGGTTATCACCCCTCCACTTT. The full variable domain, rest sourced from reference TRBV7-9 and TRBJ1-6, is DTGVSQNPRHKITKRGQNVTFRCDPISEHNRLYWYRQTLGQGPEFLTYFQNEAQLEKSRLLSDRFSAERPKGSFSTLEIQRTEQGDSAMYLCASSADRGLSPLHFGNGTRLTVT.

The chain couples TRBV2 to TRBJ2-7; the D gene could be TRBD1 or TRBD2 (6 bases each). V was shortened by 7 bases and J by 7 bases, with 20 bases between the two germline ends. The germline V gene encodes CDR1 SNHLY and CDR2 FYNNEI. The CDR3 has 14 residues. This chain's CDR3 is CASKEQGRDWEQYF. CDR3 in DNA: TGTGCCAGCAAGGAACAGGGTAGGGACTGGGAGCAGTACTTC.

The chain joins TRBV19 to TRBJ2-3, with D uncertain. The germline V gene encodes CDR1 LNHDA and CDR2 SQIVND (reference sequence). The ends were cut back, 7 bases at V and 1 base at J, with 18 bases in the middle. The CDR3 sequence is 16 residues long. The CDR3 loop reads CASNTLLSEGTDTQYF. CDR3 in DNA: TGTGCCAGTAACACCCTTCTCTCCGAGGGCACAGATACGCAGTATTTT.

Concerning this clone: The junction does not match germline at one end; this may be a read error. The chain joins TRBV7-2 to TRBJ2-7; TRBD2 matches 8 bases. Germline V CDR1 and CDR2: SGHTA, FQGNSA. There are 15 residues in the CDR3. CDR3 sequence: CASTLLASGRYEQYF. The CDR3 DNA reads TGTGCCAGCACCTTATTAGCTAGCGGGCGCTACGAGCAGTACTTC. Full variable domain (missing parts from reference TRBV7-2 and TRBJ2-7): GAGVSQSPSNKVTEKGKDVELRCDPISGHTALYWYRQSLGQGLEFLIYFQGNSAPDKSGLPSDRFSAERTGGSVSTLTIQRTQQEDSAVYLCASTLLASGRYEQYFGPGTRLTVT.

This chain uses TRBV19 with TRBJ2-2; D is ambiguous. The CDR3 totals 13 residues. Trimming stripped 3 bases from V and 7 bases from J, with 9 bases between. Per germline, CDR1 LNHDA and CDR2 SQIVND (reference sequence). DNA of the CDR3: TGTGCCAGTAGTATTCCTAACGACGGGGAGCTGTTTTTT. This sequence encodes CASSIPNDGELFF.

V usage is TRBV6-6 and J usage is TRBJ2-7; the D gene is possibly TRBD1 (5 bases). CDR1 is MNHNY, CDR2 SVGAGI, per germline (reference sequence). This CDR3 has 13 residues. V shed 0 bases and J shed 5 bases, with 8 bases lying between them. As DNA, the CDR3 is TGTGCCAGCAGTTACTCGGCAGGGAACGAGCAGTACTTC. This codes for CASSYSAGNEQYF.

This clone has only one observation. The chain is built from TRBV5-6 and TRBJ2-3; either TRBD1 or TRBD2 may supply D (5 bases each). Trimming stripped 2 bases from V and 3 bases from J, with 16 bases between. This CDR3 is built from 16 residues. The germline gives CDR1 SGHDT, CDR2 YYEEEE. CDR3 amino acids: CASSFLRAGWTDTQYF. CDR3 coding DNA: TGTGCCAGCAGCTTCTTGAGGGCAGGGTGGACAGATACGCAGTATTTT. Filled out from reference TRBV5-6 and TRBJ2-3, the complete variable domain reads DAGVTQSPTHLIKTRGQQVTLRCSPKSGHDTVSWYQQALGQGPQFIFQYYEEEERQRGNFPDRFSGHQFPNYSSELNVNALLLGDSALYLCASSFLRAGWTDTQYFGPGTRLTVL.

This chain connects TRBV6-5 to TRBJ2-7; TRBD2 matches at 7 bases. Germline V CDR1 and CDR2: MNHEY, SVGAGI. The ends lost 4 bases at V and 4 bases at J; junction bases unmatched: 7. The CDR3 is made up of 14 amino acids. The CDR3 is CASSWGREGYEQYF. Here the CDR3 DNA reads TGTGCCAGCAGTTGGGGCAGGGAGGGTTACGAGCAGTACTTC.

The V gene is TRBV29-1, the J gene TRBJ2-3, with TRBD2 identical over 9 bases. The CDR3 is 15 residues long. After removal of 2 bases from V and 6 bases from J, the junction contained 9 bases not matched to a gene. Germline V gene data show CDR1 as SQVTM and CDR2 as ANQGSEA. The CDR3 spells CSVERGAGGVDTQYF. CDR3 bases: TGCAGCGTTGAAAGGGGAGCGGGGGGAGTTGATACGCAGTATTTT.

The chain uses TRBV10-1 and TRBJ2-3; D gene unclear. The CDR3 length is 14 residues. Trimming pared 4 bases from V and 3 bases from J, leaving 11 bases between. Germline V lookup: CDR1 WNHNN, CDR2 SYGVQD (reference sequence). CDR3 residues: CASSGTPSTDTQYF. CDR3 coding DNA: TGCGCCAGCAGTGGGACCCCAAGTACAGATACGCAGTATTTT.